The 26 T cell receptor beta chains reported below all come from one sample, sequenced in a study of early T cells in non-severe SARS-CoV-2 infection. TCRdb independently ran MiXCR on the 5' RACE reads; one entry per CDR3 protein. The sample includes roughly 120,000 distinct CDR3 sequences, more than 12% of them seen just once. The sequencing sample was made of whole blood. The receptors stem from an adult who was a healthcare worker with PCR-confirmed SARS-CoV-2 infection or an uninfected control (not recorded which).

V and J are TRBV10-3 and TRBJ2-5; D remains unclear. Germline V gene sequence: CDR1 ENHRY, CDR2 SYGVKD. There are 13 residues in the CDR3. V was shortened by 2 bases and J by 4 bases, with 8 bases between the two germline ends. In nucleotides, the CDR3 is TGTGCCATCAGTGAGCCCCCACGAGAGACCCAGTACTTC. It is translated as CAISEPPRETQYF.

The table lists this clonotype with many counts. The rearrangement joins TRBV7-3 to TRBJ2-5, with a possible D match to TRBD2 (6 bases). The germline V gene encodes CDR1 SGHTA and CDR2 FQGTGA. V was trimmed by 5 bases and J by 1 base, leaving 14 bases between them. This CDR3 comprises 15 residues. The DNA of the CDR3 is TGTGCCAGCAGCCCGGCCGGAGGGCCCCAAGAGACCCAGTACTTC. Its protein product is CASSPAGGPQETQYF.

As regards this clonotype: This may be a read error, as it is one base from a much larger clone. V usage is TRBV7-9 and J usage is TRBJ2-3, with TRBD2 as a possible D gene (5 bases). The CDR3 is 14 residues long. Germline V CDR1 and CDR2: SEHNR, FQNEAQ (reference sequence). The CDR3 spells CASRDFLSTDTQNF. Written as DNA, the CDR3 is TGTGCCAGCAGGGACTTTCTTAGCACAGATACGCAGAATTTT.

V is TRBV4-1 and J is TRBJ2-2; 10 bases align to TRBD2. CDR1 MGHRA and CDR2 YSYEKL come from the germline V gene. This CDR3 is built from 20 residues. The V and J ends lost 4 bases and 4 bases, in that order; junction bases with no gene match: 18. The CDR3 nucleotides read TGCGCCAGCAGCCTCATAGCGGTAGCTAGCGGGGGTGACCTCACCGGGGAGCTGTTTTTT. Its protein product is CASSLIAVASGGDLTGELFF.

This clonotype came up a few times. The chain employs TRBV12-3 or TRBV12-4 and TRBJ2-2; TRBD1 or TRBD2 may be the D gene (5 bases each). This CDR3 is 14 amino acids long. V gave up 4 bases and J gave up 5 bases, with 11 bases separating them. DNA for the CDR3: TGTGCCAGCAGTTCAGCCAGGGAGACCGGGGAGCTGTTTTTT. This codes for CASSSARETGELFF.

This clonotype has just a few counts. The rearrangement joins TRBV29-1 to TRBJ1-1; no clear D. This CDR3 spans 12 amino acids. V lost 6 bases and J lost 1, with 9 bases in between. The germline V gene has CDR1 SQVTM and CDR2 ANQGSEA. The CDR3 DNA follows: TGCAGCGTATTGACTGGGAACACTGAAGCTTTCTTT. It is translated as CSVLTGNTEAFF.

This chain uses TRBV20-1 with TRBJ1-2; maybe TRBD1 (5 bases). In germline, CDR1 is DFQATT, CDR2 SNEGSKA (reference sequence). The V end was cut by 7 bases, the J end by 0 bases, with 18 bases between. CDR3 size: 15 residues. CDR3 nucleotide sequence: TGCAGTGTAGTCAGGGCCGATCTATCTAACTATGGCTACACCTTC. Amino acid sequence: CSVVRADLSNYGYTF.

The J gene is TRBJ2-3, the V gene TRBV20-1; 11 bases agree with TRBD2. Germline V gene sequence: CDR1 DFQATT, CDR2 SNEGSKA (reference sequence). The CDR3 totals 15 residues. V gave up 5 bases and J gave up 2 bases; unmatched junction bases: 6. CDR3 loop: CSASDSGGATDTQYF. CDR3 sequence (DNA): TGCAGTGCTTCCGATAGCGGGGGGGCCACAGATACGCAGTATTTT.

The sample holds a few counts of this clonotype. This chain joins TRBV12-3 or TRBV12-4 and TRBJ2-6; weak D call: TRBD1 (6 bases). Deletions cut 5 bases from V and 0 bases from J, with 11 bases between. The CDR3 runs 16 residues. This CDR3 is CASSPGTPSGANVLTF. CDR3 in DNA: TGTGCCAGCAGTCCCGGGACACCCTCTGGGGCCAACGTCCTGACTTTC.

The chain recombines TRBV6-1 with TRBJ2-7, with a tentative D call TRBD1 (5 bases). The length of the CDR3 is 14 residues. V was pared by 0 bases and J by 3 bases, with 9 bases between. The germline CDR1 and CDR2 sequences are MNHNS and SASEGT. CDR3 sequence: CASSEAAQGYEQYF. The CDR3 DNA reads as TGTGCCAGCAGTGAAGCGGCCCAGGGCTACGAGCAGTACTTC.

This clonotype was seen only a few times. The J gene is TRBJ2-2, the V gene TRBV25-1; tentatively, D is TRBD2 (5 bases). V was cut by 4 bases and J by 3 bases, with 6 bases left in between. The CDR3 is 13 amino acids. Germline CDR1 is MGHDK and CDR2 is SYGVNS. The CDR3 DNA reads TGTGCCAGCAGTGGGACTTACACCGGGGAGCTGTTTTTT. Protein: CASSGTYTGELFF.

The rearrangement joins TRBV30 to TRBJ2-4, with D maybe TRBD2 (5 bases). The germline V gene has CDR1 GTSNPN and CDR2 SVGIG (reference sequence). Trimming cost V 1 base and J 1 base, with 5 bases left between them. CDR3 length: 13 residues. Here the CDR3 DNA reads TGTGCCTGGAGTGGAGGGGCCAAAAACATTCAGTACTTC. Its translation: CAWSGGAKNIQYF.

In regard to this clonotype: A much larger clone lies one base from this, so it may be a read error. J is TRBJ1-2 and V is TRBV27; the match to TRBD1 covers 9 bases. Germline-derived CDR1 and CDR2 are MNHEY and SMNVEV (reference sequence). The CDR3 is made up of 12 amino acids. Trimming cost V 6 bases and J 7 bases; bases outside gene matches: 3. In nucleotides, the CDR3 is TGTGCCAGCAGCCGGACAGGGGTTGGCTACACCTTC. As protein: CASSRTGVGYTF.

Only a few counts were recorded for this clonotype. V usage is TRBV4-1 and J usage is TRBJ1-6; D is possibly TRBD1 (5 bases). V was pared by 1 base and J by 1 base, with 8 bases between. Germline V gene lookup returns CDR1 MGHRA and CDR2 YSYEKL. The CDR3 runs to 16 residues. CDR3 residues: CASSQGGGSYNSPLHF. The CDR3 bases are TGCGCCAGCAGCCAAGGTGGGGGGTCCTATAATTCACCCCTCCACTTT.

This clonotype was recorded a few times. The rearrangement uses TRBV6-1 and TRBJ2-7, with D hard to call. The CDR3 is 15 amino acids. Trimming removed 6 bases at V and 4 bases at J, with 19 bases between. Looked up from germline, CDR1 is MNHNS and CDR2 is SASEGT. The CDR3 DNA sequence: TGTGCCAGCAGGCCGGACCCGCAGTCTTATTACGAGCAGTACTTC. Amino acid sequence: CASRPDPQSYYEQYF.

This clonotype showed up just a few times. The chain recombines TRBV7-9 with TRBJ1-3; 7 bases map to TRBD1. V gave up 5 bases and J gave up 8 bases; unmatched junction bases: 12. The CDR3 covers 15 residues. CDR1 is SEHNR and CDR2 is FQNEAQ in the germline V gene (reference sequence). The CDR3 spells CASSPTGVEADTIYF. For the CDR3, the DNA is TGTGCCAGCAGCCCAACAGGGGTCGAGGCGGACACCATATATTTT.

The chain employs TRBV3-1 and TRBJ1-2, with unresolved D. The ends were cut back, 4 bases at V and 7 bases at J, with 13 bases in the middle. The CDR3 runs to 13 residues. Germline V CDR1 and CDR2: LGHDT, YNNKEL (reference sequence). The CDR3 reads CASSRLQTTGYTF. The CDR3 DNA follows: TGTGCCAGCAGCCGGTTACAGACGACTGGCTACACCTTC.

This clonotype was found a few times. This chain joins TRBV27 and TRBJ2-1; TRBD1 matches at 7 bases. Germline trimming cut 5 bases from V and 7 bases from J; bases unmatched to any gene: 8. This CDR3 region has 14 residues. From germline, CDR1 is MNHEY and CDR2 SMNVEV (reference sequence). CDR3 sequence reads: CASSLLTGWNEQFF. As DNA, the CDR3 is TGTGCCAGCAGTCTGCTGACAGGGTGGAATGAGCAGTTCTTC.

This clonotype was seen at least ten times. CDR3 protein: CSASQGGGADTQYF. CDR3 DNA sequence: TGCAGTGCTAGTCAGGGCGGGGGTGCAGATACGCAGTATTTT. The chain has TRBV20-1 and TRBJ2-3; 7 positions agree with TRBD2. The CDR3 runs to 14 residues. Germline assignment: CDR1 DFQATT and CDR2 SNEGSKA (reference sequence). V lost 3 bases and J lost 4; bases outside the gene matches: 7.

The V and J genes are TRBV5-4 and TRBJ2-7; 10 bases map to TRBD2. V lost 0 bases to trimming and J lost 5 bases; unmatched junction nucleotides: 5. The germline V gene has CDR1 SGHNT and CDR2 YYREEE (reference sequence). The CDR3 sequence is 15 residues long. The CDR3 nucleotides are TGTGCCAGCAGCTTGGCACGGACTAGCGGAGACGAGCAGTACTTC. Encoded protein: CASSLARTSGDEQYF.

The gene calls are TRBV7-8 and TRBJ1-6; no definite D call. The CDR3 length is 13 residues. CDR1 is SGHVS, CDR2 FQNEAQ, per germline. V lost 2 bases and J 10 bases, leaving 9 bases between the germline ends. In nucleotides, the CDR3 is TGTGCCAGCAGCTTAACGACTCCCTCACCCCTCCACTTT. Its translation is CASSLTTPSPLHF. The full variable domain, in which reference TRBV7-8 and TRBJ1-6 provide the parts outside the CDR3, is GAGVSQSPRYKVAKRGQDVALRCDPISGHVSLFWYQQALGQGPEFLTYFQNEAQLDKSGLPSDRFFAERPEGSVSTLKIQRTQQEDSAVYLCASSLTTPSPLHFGNGTRLTVT.

This chain connects TRBV5-8 to TRBJ2-6; no clear D. Germline V gene lookup returns CDR1 SGHTS and CDR2 YDEGEE. CDR3 length: 14 residues. The germline V and J ends were trimmed by 7 bases and 1 base, with 9 bases remaining between them. CDR3 nucleotides: TGTGCCAGCGCCCTGGGGTCTGGGGCCAACGTCCTGACTTTC. This encodes CASALGSGANVLTF.

J is TRBJ2-7 and V is TRBV29-1; D tentatively fits TRBD1 or TRBD2 (5 bases each). CDR1 and CDR2 from the germline V gene are SQVTM and ANQGSEA. The CDR3 loop spans 13 amino acids. Trimming removed 3 bases from V and 4 bases from J, with 13 bases in between. CDR3 region: CSVDGRDGYEQYF. Here the CDR3 DNA reads TGCAGCGTTGACGGCCGGGACGGGTACGAGCAGTACTTC.

The chain links TRBV5-4 to TRBJ1-2; 7 bases agree with TRBD1. The CDR3 spans 15 residues. V shed 3 bases and J 4 bases; nucleotides not matched to a gene: 9. CDR1 is SGHNT, CDR2 YYREEE, per germline (reference sequence). The DNA of the CDR3 is TGTGCCAGCAGCTCGTCAGGGGGGCTGGTCTATGGCTACACCTTC. Protein: CASSSSGGLVYGYTF.

The chain is built from TRBV19 and TRBJ1-6; the match to TRBD1 covers 9 bases. Per the germline V gene, CDR1 is LNHDA and CDR2 is SQIVND (reference sequence). This CDR3 comprises 15 residues. Unmatched junction bases numbered 8, after V lost 9 bases and J lost 5 bases. CDR3 region: CASHHGQGNNSPLHF. CDR3 DNA sequence: TGTGCCAGCCACCACGGACAGGGGAATAATTCACCCCTCCACTTT.

This clonotype was counted a few times. The chain carries TRBV19 and TRBJ1-6; tentative D call: TRBD1 (6 bases). The CDR3 has 13 residues. Germline assignment: CDR1 LNHDA and CDR2 SQIVND (reference sequence). V lost 6 bases and J 8 bases, leaving 11 bases between the germline ends. The CDR3: CASSNSGDSPLHF. DNA of the CDR3: TGTGCCAGTAGCAACTCAGGGGATTCACCCCTCCACTTT.